This T cell receptor (beta chain) was recovered during a study of T cells of healthy individuals listed by TCRdb under 2018. In the germline V gene (reference sequence), CDR1 corresponds to DFQATT and CDR2 to SNEGSKA. From cysteine to phenylalanine, the CDR3 is 15 amino acids long. Left in the record is the CDR3 DNA by itself, 45 bases read in frame from the first base. At the junction V is shortened by 1 base and J by 1 base, with 13 bases in between. Details on this clonotype: No antigen is known for it. No base quality information exists; no much larger clone differs at one position.

The library relied on 5' RACE. TCRdb names Illumina MiSeq as the instrument used. TCRdb reprocessing: public reads trimmed at Q25 with fastp, clones called with MiXCR, in-frame beta chains kept. CDR3 protein duplicates are merged, each entry listing the most common genes and DNA. The sample table lists about 53,000 distinct CDR3 sequences, about 15% of them with a count of one. The ten most abundant clones make up about 16% of the sample. The clonotype was recovered from a human donor in good health. The chain employs TRBV20-1 and TRBJ1-1, with a weak D call of TRBD1 (6 bases match). CDR3 region: CSARASQGSNTEAFF. The nucleotides are TGCAGTGCTAGAGCCTCACAGGGCTCGAACACTGAAGCTTTCTTT.